Listed below are T cell receptor beta chains from one sample, sequenced in a study of vaccination and CD4 T cells after COVID-19. These receptors have no identified antigens. Using its own MiXCR run on the PCR reads, TCRdb lists one record per CDR3 protein. The sample gives more than 15,000 distinct CDR3 sequences, roughly 43% of which show up once; 4.5% to 6% is in the top ten. This specimen was CD4+ T cells from blood, cultured in vitro, taken before SARS-CoV-2 vaccination. These receptors were collected from a human donor who had recovered from COVID-19. Both conserved end residues are part of each CDR3. Fields, in order: D gene, V gene, J gene, clone size, CDR3 DNA, CDR3 protein. A D gene is named only where the DNA matches it firmly. The size entry is marked missing in some rows and otherwise reads once, few, many or a size class.

D: NA
V: TRBV6-2/TRBV6-3
J: TRBJ1-5
size: few
DNA: TGTGCCAGCACCAGCCTTAATCAGCCCCAGCATTTT
CDR3: CASTSLNQPQHF

D: NA
V: TRBV6-1
J: TRBJ2-2
size: few
DNA: TGTGCCAGCAGTGAACATCCGTGGACCGGGGAGCTGTTTTTT
CDR3: CASSEHPWTGELFF

D: NA
V: TRBV28
J: TRBJ2-5
size: NA
DNA: TGTGCCAGCAGTTCCAGGGGTAACCAGTACTTC
CDR3: CASSSRGNQYF

D: TRBD2
V: TRBV7-9
J: TRBJ2-3
size: NA
DNA: TGTGCCAGCAGCCCCCTAGCGGGAGACACAGATACGCAGTATTTT
CDR3: CASSPLAGDTDTQYF

D: TRBD1
V: TRBV28
J: TRBJ1-1
size: NA
DNA: TGTGCCAGCAGTTCAACGACAGGGGAGGACACTGAAGCTTTCTTT
CDR3: CASSSTTGEDTEAFF

D: TRBD1
V: TRBV20-1
J: TRBJ1-2
size: NA
DNA: TGCAGTGCTAGTGGACAGGGGCCAACCAACTATGGCTACACCTTC
CDR3: CSASGQGPTNYGYTF

D: NA
V: TRBV27
J: TRBJ1-2
size: few
DNA: TGTGCCAGCAGTTTGGGCAGGGGATATGGCTACACCTTC
CDR3: CASSLGRGYGYTF

D: NA
V: TRBV6-1
J: TRBJ1-1
size: NA
DNA: TGTGCCAGCAGTCGGACAGTAGACACTGAAGCTTTCTTT
CDR3: CASSRTVDTEAFF

D: TRBD2
V: TRBV20-1
J: TRBJ2-3
size: few
DNA: TGCAGTGCTAGACTAACTAGCGGGAGGATGGATACGCAGTATTTT
CDR3: CSARLTSGRMDTQYF

D: NA
V: TRBV19
J: TRBJ1-5
size: few
DNA: TGTGCCAGTAGTTTTAGGGACGGACAGTGGGCACAGCCCCAGCATTTT
CDR3: CASSFRDGQWAQPQHF

D: NA
V: TRBV4-1
J: TRBJ1-6
size: NA
DNA: TGCGCCAGCAGCCCGACAGGCCTGAATTCACCCCTCCACTTT
CDR3: CASSPTGLNSPLHF

D: NA
V: TRBV12-3/TRBV12-4
J: TRBJ2-4
size: NA
DNA: TGTGCCAGCAGTTTAGTCGGCCAAAACATTCAGTACTTC
CDR3: CASSLVGQNIQYF

D: TRBD1
V: TRBV6-5
J: TRBJ2-7
size: NA
DNA: TGTGCCAGCAGTTACTCGAAAGTTAAAGGACAGGGATTCCCCGAGCAGTACTTC
CDR3: CASSYSKVKGQGFPEQYF

D: TRBD1
V: TRBV7-6
J: TRBJ1-1
size: few
DNA: TGTGCCAGCAGCCGAAATATGGTGGGACAGGGGACCCCCACTGAAGCTTTCTTT
CDR3: CASSRNMVGQGTPTEAFF

D: TRBD1
V: TRBV28
J: TRBJ2-4
size: few
DNA: TGTGCCAGCGGCCTTCCCGGACAGGGTGCCGCCAAAAACATTCAGTACTTC
CDR3: CASGLPGQGAAKNIQYF

D: NA
V: TRBV11-2
J: TRBJ2-5
size: few
DNA: TGTGCCAGCAGCTTAATGACTAGCCAAGAGACCCAGTACTTC
CDR3: CASSLMTSQETQYF

D: TRBD2
V: TRBV20-1
J: TRBJ2-5
size: NA
DNA: TGCAGTGCTAGAAGGACTAGCGGGAGGTACGGTTTTGAGACCCAGTACTTC
CDR3: CSARRTSGRYGFETQYF

D: TRBD2
V: TRBV6-1
J: TRBJ2-2
size: once
DNA: TGTGCCAGCAGTGAAGGACTAGCGAGGAACACCGGGGAGCTGTTTTTT
CDR3: CASSEGLARNTGELFF

D: NA
V: TRBV7-2
J: TRBJ2-2
size: few
DNA: TGTGCCACGGGTGGCGGGGTGAACACCGGGGAGCTGTTTTTT
CDR3: CATGGGVNTGELFF

D: TRBD1
V: TRBV7-9
J: TRBJ1-2
size: few
DNA: TGTGCCAGCAGCCAGGGGGGGGCAAGCTATGGCTACACCTTC
CDR3: CASSQGGASYGYTF

D: TRBD1
V: TRBV6-2/TRBV6-3
J: TRBJ1-2
size: NA
DNA: TGTGCCAGCAGTAGAGCCGGACAGGGGGTAGGCGGCTACACCTTC
CDR3: CASSRAGQGVGGYTF

D: TRBD2
V: TRBV28
J: TRBJ2-3
size: NA
DNA: TGTGCCAGCATTACTTATCGGGAGGATCGCGGGGATACGCAGTATTTT
CDR3: CASITYREDRGDTQYF

D: NA
V: TRBV10-1
J: TRBJ1-5
size: few
DNA: TGCGCCAGCAGCTTAGGGGATCTTAGCAATCAGCCCCAGCATTTT
CDR3: CASSLGDLSNQPQHF

D: NA
V: TRBV7-9
J: TRBJ1-1
size: NA
DNA: TGTGCCAGCAGCCCTCTCGGGGTCGGCACTGAAGCTTTCTTT
CDR3: CASSPLGVGTEAFF

D: TRBD1
V: TRBV19
J: TRBJ2-1
size: once
DNA: TGTGCCAGTAGTGATGGTGCTGGGACAGGCTCCTACAATGAGCAGTTCTTC
CDR3: CASSDGAGTGSYNEQFF

D: NA
V: TRBV7-8
J: TRBJ2-5
size: NA
DNA: TGTGCCTCGGTTCAGAGTCGAGTCCAAGAGACCCAGTACTTC
CDR3: CASVQSRVQETQYF

D: NA
V: TRBV6-2/TRBV6-3
J: TRBJ1-1
size: NA
DNA: TGTGCCAGCAGTTACCTGTTAATGAACACTGAAGCTTTCTTT
CDR3: CASSYLLMNTEAFF

D: NA
V: TRBV27
J: TRBJ2-2
size: few
DNA: TGTGCCAGCAGTCCGTCCTACAGGGCGAACACCGGGGAGCTGTTTTTT
CDR3: CASSPSYRANTGELFF

D: NA
V: TRBV9
J: TRBJ2-6
size: few
DNA: TGTGCCAGCAGCGTAGGGTCTCTTGGGGCCAACGTCCTGACTTTC
CDR3: CASSVGSLGANVLTF

D: TRBD2
V: TRBV7-2
J: TRBJ2-3
size: few
DNA: TGTGCCAGCAGCGGACGGCGGGAGGGCACAGATACGCAGTATTTT
CDR3: CASSGRREGTDTQYF

D: NA
V: TRBV19
J: TRBJ2-1
size: once
DNA: TGTGCCAGTAGTATATACCTCAACGGCCCTAAAAAGGGGGAGCAGTTCTTC
CDR3: CASSIYLNGPKKGEQFF

D: TRBD1
V: TRBV11-3
J: TRBJ1-1
size: few
DNA: TGTGCCAGCAGCTTAGCCGCCGGGACAGCTTTGAACACTGAAGCTTTCTTT
CDR3: CASSLAAGTALNTEAFF

D: TRBD2
V: TRBV20-1
J: TRBJ2-3
size: few
DNA: TGCAGTGCTATTCCGGGTTTGAGGCGGGGGGGCACAGATACGCAGTATTTT
CDR3: CSAIPGLRRGGTDTQYF

D: TRBD2
V: TRBV20-1
J: TRBJ2-2
size: few
DNA: TGCAGTGCGACCCTCGGGACTAGCGCAGACGGGGAGCTGTTTTTT
CDR3: CSATLGTSADGELFF

D: TRBD2
V: TRBV10-3
J: TRBJ2-3
size: few
DNA: TGTGCCATCAGTGATTCCCGAGCGGGAGGACGGGGCACAGATACGCAGTATTTT
CDR3: CAISDSRAGGRGTDTQYF

D: NA
V: TRBV2
J: TRBJ2-2
size: NA
DNA: TGTGCCAGCAGTGAAGTCGGCGGGAACACCGGGGAGCTGTTTTTT
CDR3: CASSEVGGNTGELFF

D: NA
V: TRBV19
J: TRBJ1-5
size: few
DNA: TGTGCCAGTAGTATAGGGGCCGACAATCAGCCCCAGCATTTT
CDR3: CASSIGADNQPQHF

D: NA
V: TRBV20-1
J: TRBJ1-6
size: few
DNA: TGCAGTGCTAGAGCGGGCCCCAGGCGTTCACCCCTCCACTTT
CDR3: CSARAGPRRSPLHF

D: NA
V: TRBV27
J: TRBJ2-5
size: NA
DNA: TGTGCCAGCACTTCAACCCCACAAGAGACCCAGTACTTC
CDR3: CASTSTPQETQYF

D: NA
V: TRBV20-1
J: TRBJ1-6
size: few
DNA: TGCAGTGCTAAAGCGGCAGGGCAGGGTCCCCTCCACTTT
CDR3: CSAKAAGQGPLHF

D: TRBD1
V: TRBV11-2
J: TRBJ1-2
size: NA
DNA: TGTGCCAGCAGCTCACGGACAGGCCACACTCACTACACCTTC
CDR3: CASSSRTGHTHYTF